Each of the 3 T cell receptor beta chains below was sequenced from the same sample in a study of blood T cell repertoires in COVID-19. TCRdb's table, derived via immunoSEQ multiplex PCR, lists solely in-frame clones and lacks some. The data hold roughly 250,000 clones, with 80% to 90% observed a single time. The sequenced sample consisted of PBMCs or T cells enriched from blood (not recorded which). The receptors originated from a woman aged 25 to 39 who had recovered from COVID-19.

The chain's CDR3 is CASQGQNTGELFF. The CDR3 region has the DNA TGTGCCAGTCAGGGCCAGAACACCGGGGAGCTGTTTTTT. The rearrangement links TRBV28 to TRBJ2-2, with TRBD1 as a possible D gene (5 bases). V dropped 9 bases and J dropped 1 base, with 9 bases sitting between them. CDR3 length: 13 amino acids. CDR1 is MDHEN, CDR2 SYDVKM, per germline. Variable domain in full (rest from reference TRBV28 and TRBJ2-2): DVKVTQSSRYLVKRTGEKVFLECVQDMDHENMFWYRQDPGLGLRLIYFSYDVKMKEKGDIPEGYSVSREKKERFSLILESASTNQTSMYLCASQGQNTGELFFGEGSRLTVL.

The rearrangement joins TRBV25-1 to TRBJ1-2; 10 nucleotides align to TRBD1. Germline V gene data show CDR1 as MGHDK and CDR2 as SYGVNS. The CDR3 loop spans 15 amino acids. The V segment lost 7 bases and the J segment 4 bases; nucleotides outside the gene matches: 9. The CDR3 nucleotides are TGTGCCAGCAAGGGTGGGACAGGGGAGTTCTATGGCTACACCTTC. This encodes CASKGGTGEFYGYTF.

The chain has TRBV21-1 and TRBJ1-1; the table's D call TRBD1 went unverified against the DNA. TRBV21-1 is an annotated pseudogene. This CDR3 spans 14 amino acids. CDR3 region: CASSKEGQPCEAFF. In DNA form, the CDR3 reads TGTGCCAGCAGCAAAGAGGGACAGCCATGCGAAGCTTTCTTT.